The sequence of this T cell receptor beta chain was determined in a study of blood T cell repertoires in COVID-19. Study details: Sources were T cells, B-cell-depleted T cells, or PBMCs; the material itself was cDNA or gDNA.

The junction had 8 bases not matched to a gene; V was cut back by 6 bases and J by 6 bases. The CDR3 extends over 14 amino acids. Germline CDR1 LNHDA, CDR2 SQIVND (reference sequence). The sample holds a few counts of this clone. Authors' methods: Cell counts per sample came from amplifying reference gene primers. Sequencing was performed with immunoSEQ multiplex PCR; in TCRdb, only in-frame clones are kept and a portion is missing. V and J calls and clone size are as listed in that table; D and trimming were resolved from the DNA. The data contain a few hundred thousand clones, roughly 90% of them singletons.

The source material was peripheral blood. This rearrangement joins TRBV19 to TRBJ2-1, with 7 bases matching TRBD1. This TCR derives from a man in his 60s who had recovered from COVID-19. CDR3 nucleotides: TGTGCCAGTAGAATAACCGGGACAGCCAATGAGCAGTTCTTC. Translated: CASRITGTANEQFF.